The 3 T cell receptor beta chains below were found in one sample sequenced in a study of blood T cell repertoires in COVID-19 (dated by TCRdb to 2018 to 2020). The method was the immunoSEQ multiplex PCR assay. TCRdb's version of the immuneACCESS table is confined to in-frame rearrangements and falls short of the full clone set. An unresolved V gene accounts for under half of the shortfall where checked; the remainder is of unknown origin. Here the sample has some 370,000 clones; about four fifths occur a single time. 5.1% of the sample belongs to the ten largest clones. Sequenced: PBMCs or T cells enriched from blood (not recorded which). The receptors were gathered from a woman aged 45 to 65 who had recovered from COVID-19.

V and J are TRBV7-8 and TRBJ2-1, with D tentatively TRBD1 (5 bases). V lost 3 bases to trimming and J lost 4 bases, with 13 bases between them. CDR1 is SGHVS and CDR2 is FQNEAQ in the germline V gene. The CDR3 totals 15 residues. CDR3: CASSLRQLEYNEQFF. The CDR3 DNA reads TGTGCCAGCAGCTTGCGACAGTTGGAATACAATGAGCAGTTCTTC.

The V and J genes are TRBV19 and TRBJ1-2, with TRBD1 identical over 10 bases. CDR3 size: 15 residues. The ends lost 2 bases at V and 6 bases at J; junction bases unmatched: 6. Germline CDR1 is LNHDA and CDR2 is SQIVND (reference sequence). The CDR3 sequence is CASSIPPGQGNGYTF. Written as DNA, the CDR3 is TGTGCCAGTAGTATACCCCCGGGACAGGGGAATGGCTACACCTTC.

The gene calls are TRBV6-2 or TRBV6-3 and TRBJ1-1; D is uncertain. Germline V CDR1 and CDR2: MNHEY, SVGEGT. V lost 0 bases, J lost 2 bases, and 19 bases lay in between. The CDR3 extends over 18 amino acids. DNA for the CDR3: TGTGCCAGCAGTTACTCGTCCGGGAACCGGTACGGTAACACTGAAGCTTTCTTT. Its protein is CASSYSSGNRYGNTEAFF.